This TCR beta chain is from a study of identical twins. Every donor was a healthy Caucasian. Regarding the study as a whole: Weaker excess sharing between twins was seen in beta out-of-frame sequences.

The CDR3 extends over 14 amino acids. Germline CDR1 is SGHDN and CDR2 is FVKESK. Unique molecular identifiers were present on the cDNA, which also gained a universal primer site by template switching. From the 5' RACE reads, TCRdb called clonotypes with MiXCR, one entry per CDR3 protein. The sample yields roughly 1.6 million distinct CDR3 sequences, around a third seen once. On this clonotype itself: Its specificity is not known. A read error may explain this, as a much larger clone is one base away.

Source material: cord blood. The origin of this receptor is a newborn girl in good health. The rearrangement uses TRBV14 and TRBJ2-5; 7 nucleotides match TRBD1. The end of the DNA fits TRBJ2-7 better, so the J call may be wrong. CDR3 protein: CASSHKRGQCEQYF. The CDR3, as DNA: TGTGCCAGCAGCCACAAAAGGGGGCAATGCGAGCAGTACTTC.